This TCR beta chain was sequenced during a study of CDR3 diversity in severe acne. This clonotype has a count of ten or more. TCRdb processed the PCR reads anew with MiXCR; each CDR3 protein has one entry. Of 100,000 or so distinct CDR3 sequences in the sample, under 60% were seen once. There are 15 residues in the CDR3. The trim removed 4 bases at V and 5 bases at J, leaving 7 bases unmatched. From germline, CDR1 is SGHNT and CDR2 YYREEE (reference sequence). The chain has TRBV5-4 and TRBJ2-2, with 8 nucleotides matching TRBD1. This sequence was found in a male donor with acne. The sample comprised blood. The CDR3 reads CASSANRGITGELFF. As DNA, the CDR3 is TGTGCCAGCAGCGCAAACAGGGGGATAACCGGGGAGCTGTTTTTT.